One and the same sample provided the 27 T cell receptor beta chains below, sequenced in a study of blood T cell repertoires in COVID-19. This table comes from immunoSEQ multiplex PCR, and its TCRdb copy is limited to in-frame clones, with some not included. The table shows about 220,000 clones, with roughly four fifths occurring only once. Sequencing was performed on peripheral blood. The source is a woman aged 70-85 years with acute or convalescent COVID-19.

The rearrangement uses TRBV10-1 and TRBJ2-3, with a possible D match to TRBD1 (6 bases). In germline, CDR1 is WNHNN, CDR2 SYGVQD (reference sequence). The CDR3 loop spans 12 amino acids. Trimming pared 4 bases from V and 9 bases from J, leaving 11 bases between. The CDR3 DNA is TGCGCCAGCAGTGCGGGACAACAGACGCAGTATTTT. Protein: CASSAGQQTQYF.

J is TRBJ1-1 and V is TRBV6-5; D remains unclear. The CDR3 length is 14 residues. The germline V gene has CDR1 MNHEY and CDR2 SVGAGI. Trimming took off 6 bases at V and 3 bases at J, with 14 bases between the two ends. As DNA, the CDR3 is TGTGCCAGCAGCCCCGTGGGCGGGGACACTGAAGCTTTCTTT. It encodes CASSPVGGDTEAFF.

This clone was observed a handful of times. The V and J genes are TRBV18 and TRBJ2-7; D is possibly TRBD1 (6 bases). The CDR3 sequence is 12 residues long. CDR1 KGHSH and CDR2 LQKENI come from the germline V gene. The germline V and J ends were trimmed by 6 bases and 2 bases, with 8 bases remaining between them. Written as DNA, the CDR3 is TGTGCCAGCTCCGGACAGACCTACGAGCAGTACTTC. This translates into CASSGQTYEQYF.

The rearrangement joins TRBV5-1 to TRBJ1-6, with TRBD1 matching 8 bases. Germline trimming cut 4 bases from V and 7 bases from J; bases unmatched to any gene: 4. The CDR3 has 14 amino acids. CDR1 is SGHRS and CDR2 is YFSETQ in the germline V gene. The CDR3 coding sequence is TGCGCCAGCAGCACCGGGACAGGCAATTCACCCCTCCACTTT. Residues: CASSTGTGNSPLHF.

The chain carries TRBV7-2 and TRBJ2-1; D is undetermined. Trimming took off 1 base at V and 8 bases at J, with 15 bases between the two ends. The CDR3 is 15 amino acids. Germline CDR1 SGHTA, CDR2 FQGNSA. CDR3 loop: CASSLEALTSDEQFF. CDR3 DNA: TGTGCCAGCAGCTTAGAAGCCCTCACGTCGGATGAGCAGTTCTTC. Full variable domain (rest looked up from reference TRBV7-2 and TRBJ2-1): GAGVSQSPSNKVTEKGKDVELRCDPISGHTALYWYRQSLGQGLEFLIYFQGNSAPDKSGLPSDRFSAERTGGSVSTLTIQRTQQEDSAVYLCASSLEALTSDEQFFGPGTRLTVL.

The chain recombines TRBV4-2 with TRBJ1-3; 8 nucleotides match TRBD1. The J segment lost 4 bases and the V segment lost 0 bases, leaving 2 bases of the junction unmatched. In germline, CDR1 is LGHNA, CDR2 YNFKEQ. The length of the CDR3 is 15 residues. In DNA form, the CDR3 reads TGTGCCAGCAGCCAAGACAGGGGGCCGGGAAACACCATATATTTT. Translated, it gives CASSQDRGPGNTIYF.

V usage is TRBV19 and J usage is TRBJ1-5; D unresolved. This CDR3 contains 17 residues. V was cut by 6 bases and J by 4 bases, with 22 bases left in between. Germline V lookup: CDR1 LNHDA, CDR2 SQIVND (reference sequence). As DNA, the CDR3 is TGTGCCAGTAGCATTTCCGGAGGAATGGATTGGAATCAGCCCCAGCATTTT. It is translated as CASSISGGMDWNQPQHF.

V and J are TRBV19 and TRBJ1-5; D is perhaps TRBD1 (6 bases). Germline V gene sequence: CDR1 LNHDA, CDR2 SQIVND (reference sequence). V was shortened by 5 bases and J by 0 bases, with 17 bases between the two germline ends. CDR3 length equals 17 residues. The CDR3 DNA is TGTGCCAGTAGTGACCGACTCCGGACAGTTAGCAATCAGCCCCAGCATTTT. Translation: CASSDRLRTVSNQPQHF. Combining the CDR3 with reference TRBV19 and TRBJ1-5 gives the whole variable domain DGGITQSPKYLFRKEGQNVTLSCEQNLNHDAMYWYRQDPGQGLRLIYYSQIVNDFQKGDIAEGYSVSREKKESFPLTVTSAQKNPTAFYLCASSDRLRTVSNQPQHFGDGTRLSIL.

The chain uses TRBV3-1 (or the pseudogene TRBV3-2) and TRBJ1-1; no firm D call. The V end lost 8 bases, the J end lost 5 bases, and 6 bases lay between the germline ends. The CDR3 runs 10 residues. Germline V lookup: CDR1 LGHDT, CDR2 YNNKEL (reference sequence). The CDR3 here is CASRGTEAFF. CDR3 nucleotides: TGTGCCAGCCGCGGAACTGAAGCTTTCTTT.

The V and J genes are TRBV5-1 and TRBJ1-4; 10 bases map to TRBD1. The J segment lost 5 bases and the V segment lost 4 bases, leaving 5 bases of the junction unmatched. The germline V gene has CDR1 SGHRS and CDR2 YFSETQ. CDR3 length: 15 residues. The CDR3 DNA reads TGCGCCAGCAGCGCCACGGGACAGGGGAATGAAAAACTGTTTTTT. It codes for CASSATGQGNEKLFF.

The V and J genes are TRBV5-4 and TRBJ1-1, with D perhaps matching TRBD1 (5 bases). V was clipped by 4 bases and J by 1 base, with 11 bases between them. CDR1 is SGHNT, CDR2 YYREEE, per germline (reference sequence). The CDR3 spans 14 residues. In DNA form, the CDR3 reads TGTGCCAGCAGCAGGGACTTAGGGAACACTGAAGCTTTCTTT. Its protein product is CASSRDLGNTEAFF.

In this sample, this clone turned up a few times. V and J are TRBV20-1 and TRBJ2-7, with TRBD2 as a possible D gene (5 bases). The V end lost 3 bases, the J end lost 2 bases, and 17 bases lay between the germline ends. From germline, CDR1 is DFQATT and CDR2 SNEGSKA (reference sequence). This CDR3 region has 15 residues. CDR3 bases: TGCAGTGCTAGTCTCCCCCTAGCTTCCACCTACGAGCAGTACTTC. This gives the protein CSASLPLASTYEQYF.

The rearrangement links TRBV29-1 to TRBJ1-2; 10 bases are shared with TRBD1. Germline V lookup: CDR1 SQVTM, CDR2 ANQGSEA. V gave up 8 bases and J gave up 3 bases; unmatched junction bases: 3. This CDR3 spans 12 amino acids. In DNA, the CDR3 is TGCAGCACAGGGACAGGGGACTATGGCTACACCTTC. Its protein product is CSTGTGDYGYTF.

The chain couples TRBV10-3 to TRBJ2-3; the D is unclear. V was shortened by 7 bases and J by 2 bases, with 16 bases between the two germline ends. The CDR3 sequence is 15 residues long. Germline-derived CDR1 and CDR2 are ENHRY and SYGVKD. The CDR3 nucleotides are TGTGCCATCAAAGACTCGGTCTACCACACAGATACGCAGTATTTT. Translating gives CAIKDSVYHTDTQYF.

This chain connects TRBV7-9 to TRBJ1-2; D possibly corresponds to TRBD1 (5 bases). V was pared by 1 base and J by 5 bases, with 11 bases between. The CDR3 contains 14 residues. The germline gives CDR1 SEHNR, CDR2 FQNEAQ (reference sequence). The CDR3 region is CASSLDASGYGYTF. CDR3 coding DNA: TGTGCCAGCAGCTTAGACGCCTCAGGGTATGGCTACACCTTC.

The chain carries TRBV4-3 and TRBJ1-4; D remains ambiguous. Germline CDR1 LGHNA, CDR2 YSLEER. The CDR3 is 14 amino acids. The V end was cut by 0 bases, the J end by 3 bases, with 5 bases between. CDR3: CASSQEAANEKLFF. The CDR3 bases are TGCGCCAGCAGCCAAGAAGCCGCTAATGAAAAACTGTTTTTT.

The chain joins TRBV5-1 to TRBJ1-1, with 9 nucleotides matching TRBD1. CDR3 length: 15 amino acids. Germline V gene lookup returns CDR1 SGHRS and CDR2 YFSETQ. Trimming at V came to 5 bases and at J to 4 bases, leaving 9 bases not matched to a gene. The CDR3 DNA reads as TGCGCCAGCAGGGCGGGACAGGGATCGGGCACTGAAGCTTTCTTT. Encoded protein: CASRAGQGSGTEAFF.

The gene calls are TRBV6-5 and TRBJ2-5, with 9 bases fitting TRBD1. The CDR3 length is 15 residues. V shed 6 bases, J shed 0 bases, and the junction held 5 bases outside the gene matches. Germline CDR1 and CDR2: MNHEY and SVGAGI. CDR3 loop: CASSGQGTYQETQYF. The CDR3 coding sequence is TGTGCCAGCAGCGGACAGGGGACATACCAAGAGACCCAGTACTTC.

The chain couples TRBV27 to TRBJ2-5, with 7 bases lining up with TRBD2. V gave up 4 bases and J gave up 5 bases; unmatched junction bases: 10. This CDR3 comprises 15 residues. Germline V lookup: CDR1 MNHEY, CDR2 SMNVEV (reference sequence). The CDR3 loop is CASSSLGGGLETQYF. The CDR3 DNA follows: TGTGCCAGCAGTTCCCTCGGGGGAGGGTTGGAGACCCAGTACTTC.

This chain joins TRBV5-6 and TRBJ1-2; D unresolved. V gave up 4 bases and J gave up 7 bases, with 11 bases separating them. This CDR3 has 12 amino acids. Germline CDR1 is SGHDT and CDR2 is YYEEEE. The chain's CDR3 is CASSPGDVGYTF. The CDR3, as DNA: TGTGCCAGCAGCCCCGGGGATGTTGGCTACACCTTC.

The rearrangement joins TRBV18 to TRBJ1-1; 9 bases align to TRBD1. V lost 1 base and J lost 4; bases outside the gene matches: 1. Germline-derived CDR1 and CDR2 are KGHSH and LQKENI. CDR3 length: 14 residues. The CDR3 DNA is TGTGCCAGCTCACCACAGACAGGGGGCACTGAAGCTTTCTTT. Its translation is CASSPQTGGTEAFF. Full variable domain (remainder filled in from reference TRBV18 and TRBJ1-1): NAGVMQNPRHLVRRRGQEARLRCSPMKGHSHVYWYRQLPEEGLKFMVYLQKENIIDESGMPKERFSAEFPKEGPSILRIQQVVRGDSAAYFCASSPQTGGTEAFFGQGTRLTVV.

V is TRBV15 and J is TRBJ1-2; D is uncertain. CDR3 length equals 12 residues. Trimming pared 3 bases from V and 2 bases from J, leaving 4 bases between. Per germline, CDR1 LNHNV and CDR2 YYDKDF (reference sequence). CDR3 loop: CATSSTNYGYTF. The CDR3 nucleotides are TGTGCCACCAGCAGTACAAACTATGGCTACACCTTC.

The chain carries TRBV7-2 and TRBJ1-2, with 9 nucleotides matching TRBD1. V was pared by 2 bases and J by 2 bases, with 6 bases of the junction left unmatched. Germline V gene data show CDR1 as SGHTA and CDR2 as FQGNSA. CDR3 size: 16 residues. CDR3 sequence: CASSLKQGAGNYGYTF. In DNA, the CDR3 is TGTGCCAGCAGCTTAAAACAGGGGGCGGGGAACTATGGCTACACCTTC.

The chain combines TRBV21-1 with TRBJ1-2; TRBD1 is the table's D call and was not checked against the DNA. TRBV21-1 is flagged as a pseudogene. The CDR3 has 18 amino acids. The CDR3: CASSYKKGRGARCYGYTF. CDR3 in DNA: TGTGCCAGCAGCTACAAAAAAGGCCGTGGGGCGAGATGCTATGGCTACACCTTC.

V gene TRBV7-2 combines with J gene TRBJ1-5, with 12 bases fitting TRBD1. CDR3 length: 14 residues. Per germline, CDR1 SGHTA and CDR2 FQGNSA. V trimming: 5 bases; J trimming: 6 bases; junction bases outside the gene matches: 2. CDR3 bases: TGTGCCAGCAGCGGGACAGGGGGCTTTCAGCCCCAGCATTTT. It specifies CASSGTGGFQPQHF.

This clone showed up just once. V and J are TRBV30 and TRBJ1-5; TRBD1 is a possible D gene (5 bases). V was pared by 0 bases and J by 3 bases, with 15 bases between. The germline CDR1 and CDR2 sequences are GTSNPN and SVGIG (reference sequence). This CDR3 region has 16 residues. In DNA form, the CDR3 reads TGTGCCTGGAGTGTACGCGGGGCAGTTTTCAATCAGCCCCAGCATTTT. It encodes CAWSVRGAVFNQPQHF.

The rearrangement joins TRBV6-2 or TRBV6-3 to TRBJ1-3; a weak D match, TRBD1 (5 bases). Trimming left V 2 bases short and J 0 bases short, with 17 bases between. Germline-derived CDR1 and CDR2 are MNHEY and SVGEGT. This CDR3 contains 18 residues. The CDR3 is CASSYLNRQGYSGNTIYF. The CDR3 DNA reads as TGTGCCAGCAGTTACCTAAATCGGCAGGGCTACTCTGGAAACACCATATATTTT.